Listed here is a single TCR beta chain. The antigen is not known. The data were obtained in a study of blood T cells in healthy people across ages. Findings and caveats of the study: It was the long-lived donors that had more naive CD4+ cells and higher diversity than aged donors.

This CDR3 spans 17 amino acids. It was with a sample-barcoded 5' primer and a J-beta primer mix that a second PCR of about 6 to 12 cycles was run. MiXCR, run by TCRdb on the 5' RACE reads, gives a single entry per CDR3 protein. The sample gives around 1,000,000 distinct CDR3 sequences, roughly a quarter of which show up once; about 0.8% is in the top ten. These data were also filed under a second study, of T cells of mothers and their children. That report notes: Three healthy Caucasian mothers served as donors, and their six children did as well. The authors added sample barcodes and 2-4 random nucleotides using the M1S primer of the second PCR.

The chain joins TRBV21-1 to TRBJ1-2. TRBV21-1 is given as a pseudogene. Sequencing was carried out using blood. The sequence was obtained from a girl aged 2 to 9 in good health. Written as DNA, the CDR3 is TGTGCCAGCAGCAAAGAACGGTGGCGGGAAACTAACTATGGCTACACCTTC. It encodes CASSKERWRETNYGYTF.